These 12 T cell receptor beta chains originate from one sample sequenced in a study of cytomegalovirus exposure and HLA in healthy donors. The PCR employed 60 Vbeta primers together with 13 Jbeta primers. Only in-frame clones appear in the TCRdb table, and some are missing; sequencing was by immunoSEQ multiplex PCR. The table lists approximately 100,000 clones, roughly 77% of them singletons. The sequenced sample was PBMCs. All receptors derive from a woman in her forties or fifties in good health and CMV-seropositive.

This clone was seen only once. The chain employs TRBV4-1 and TRBJ1-5; the D is unclear. CDR3 size: 15 residues. With 4 bases removed from V and 4 bases from J, the gap between germline ends came to 14 bases. In germline, CDR1 is MGHRA, CDR2 YSYEKL. The CDR3 DNA is TGCGCCAGCAGCCGCTCAGGAGGGATGAATCAGCCCCAGCATTTT. Amino acid sequence: CASSRSGGMNQPQHF.

This rearrangement joins TRBV5-5 to TRBJ1-5, with 7 bases matching TRBD1. Trimming at V came to 1 base and at J to 5 bases, leaving 6 bases not matched to a gene. This CDR3 is 15 amino acids long. Germline CDR1 is SGHKS and CDR2 is YYEKEE (reference sequence). CDR3 residues: CASSLSLTGDQPQHF. As DNA, the CDR3 is TGTGCCAGCAGCTTGAGTTTAACAGGGGATCAGCCCCAGCATTTT. Based on the CDR3 plus reference TRBV5-5 and TRBJ1-5, the full variable domain is DAGVTQSPTHLIKTRGQQVTLRCSPISGHKSVSWYQQVLGQGPQFIFQYYEKEERGRGNFPDRFSARQFPNYSSELNVNALLLGDSALYLCASSLSLTGDQPQHFGDGTRLSIL.

This sequence joins TRBV5-5 and TRBJ2-7; D possibly corresponds to TRBD1 (6 bases). CDR3 length: 16 amino acids. CDR1 SGHKS and CDR2 YYEKEE come from the germline V gene (reference sequence). With 6 bases removed from V and 2 bases from J, the gap between germline ends came to 21 bases. CDR3 region: CASTPEGYRAPYEQYF. The CDR3, as DNA: TGTGCCAGCACGCCTGAAGGATACAGGGCCCCCTACGAGCAGTACTTC.

This clone has only one observation. The chain carries TRBV11-2 and TRBJ1-1; D not resolved. Germline V gene sequence: CDR1 SGHAT, CDR2 FQNNGV. The ends were cut back, 1 base at V and 0 bases at J, with 9 bases in the middle. CDR3 length: 15 amino acids. The CDR3 protein is CASSLAPRMNTEAFF. The DNA of the CDR3 is TGTGCCAGCAGCTTAGCCCCCAGGATGAACACTGAAGCTTTCTTT. Together with reference TRBV11-2 and TRBJ1-1, the CDR3 gives the full variable domain: EAGVAQSPRYKIIEKRQSVAFWCNPISGHATLYWYQQILGQGPKLLIQFQNNGVVDDSQLPKDRFSAERLKGVDSTLKIQPAKLEDSAVYLCASSLAPRMNTEAFFGQGTRLTVV.

CDR3 nucleotides: TGTGCCAGCAGTCGTGTCCCGGGAAACACCATATATTTT. This translates into CASSRVPGNTIYF. The genes are TRBV9 and TRBJ1-3, with no clear D. V dropped 5 bases and J dropped 4 bases, with 10 bases sitting between them. The germline V gene has CDR1 SGDLS and CDR2 YYNGEE. This CDR3 is 13 amino acids long.

This chain uses TRBV11-1 with TRBJ2-6; TRBD1 aligns across 7 bases. This CDR3 has 15 residues. CDR1 and CDR2 (germline): SGHAT, FQDESV (reference sequence). J was trimmed by 4 bases and V by 5 bases; bases with no gene match: 5. CDR3 bases: TGTGCCAGCAGCCAGACAGGGCTGGGGGCCAACGTCCTGACTTTC. It encodes CASSQTGLGANVLTF.

The chain employs TRBV27 and TRBJ2-1; 10 bases agree with TRBD1. With 4 bases clipped from V and 6 bases from J, the junction kept 3 bases outside the gene matches. Germline values: CDR1 MNHEY, CDR2 SMNVEV (reference sequence). The CDR3 consists of 14 residues. CDR3 amino acids: CASSSGTGVNEQFF. CDR3 in DNA: TGTGCCAGCAGTTCCGGGACAGGGGTCAATGAGCAGTTCTTC.

Many counts were recorded for this clone. The chain couples TRBV7-9 to TRBJ1-4; D is undetermined. With 3 bases removed from V and 3 bases from J, the gap between germline ends came to 17 bases. CDR1 is SEHNR, CDR2 FQNEAQ, per germline (reference sequence). This CDR3 region has 17 residues. The CDR3, as DNA: TGTGCCAGCAGCTTCGGAATGGCGGGTTCGGCTAATGAAAAACTGTTTTTT. Translating it yields CASSFGMAGSANEKLFF.

The rearrangement uses TRBV5-5 and TRBJ1-5; the D is unclear. Germline V lookup: CDR1 SGHKS, CDR2 YYEKEE (reference sequence). The CDR3 has 15 amino acids. Trimming took 3 bases from V and 7 from J, leaving 17 bases between them. CDR3 DNA sequence: TGTGCCAGCAGCTCATTCGACAAGATCAAACAGCCCCAGCATTTT. Residues: CASSSFDKIKQPQHF.

CDR3: CASSVGSLLQSSGNTIYF. As DNA, the CDR3 is TGTGCCAGCAGCGTAGGGTCCCTCTTACAGAGCTCTGGAAACACCATATATTTT. This chain uses TRBV9 with TRBJ1-3; D gene unclear. The germline V and J ends were trimmed by 0 bases and 0 bases, with 16 bases remaining between them. Per the germline V gene, CDR1 is SGDLS and CDR2 is YYNGEE. This CDR3 is 18 amino acids long.

The chain combines TRBV19 with TRBJ2-3, with 8 bases lining up with TRBD1. CDR1 is LNHDA, CDR2 SQIVND, per germline (reference sequence). The CDR3 covers 17 residues. Trimming removed 1 base from V and 0 bases from J; junction bases left unmatched: 6. CDR3 sequence: CASSIAFRDRSTDTQYF. Written as DNA, the CDR3 is TGTGCCAGTAGTATAGCGTTCCGGGACAGGAGCACAGATACGCAGTATTTT.

This chain links TRBV11-3 with TRBJ2-1, with D possibly being TRBD2 (7 bases). The V end lost 5 bases, the J end lost 6 bases, and 20 bases lay between the germline ends. From germline, CDR1 is SGHNT and CDR2 YENEEA. This CDR3 region has 16 residues. Here the CDR3 DNA reads TGTGCCAGCAGCCCCTTAGGGGGAGGGCCCGGCAATGAGCAGTTCTTC. This gives the protein CASSPLGGGPGNEQFF.